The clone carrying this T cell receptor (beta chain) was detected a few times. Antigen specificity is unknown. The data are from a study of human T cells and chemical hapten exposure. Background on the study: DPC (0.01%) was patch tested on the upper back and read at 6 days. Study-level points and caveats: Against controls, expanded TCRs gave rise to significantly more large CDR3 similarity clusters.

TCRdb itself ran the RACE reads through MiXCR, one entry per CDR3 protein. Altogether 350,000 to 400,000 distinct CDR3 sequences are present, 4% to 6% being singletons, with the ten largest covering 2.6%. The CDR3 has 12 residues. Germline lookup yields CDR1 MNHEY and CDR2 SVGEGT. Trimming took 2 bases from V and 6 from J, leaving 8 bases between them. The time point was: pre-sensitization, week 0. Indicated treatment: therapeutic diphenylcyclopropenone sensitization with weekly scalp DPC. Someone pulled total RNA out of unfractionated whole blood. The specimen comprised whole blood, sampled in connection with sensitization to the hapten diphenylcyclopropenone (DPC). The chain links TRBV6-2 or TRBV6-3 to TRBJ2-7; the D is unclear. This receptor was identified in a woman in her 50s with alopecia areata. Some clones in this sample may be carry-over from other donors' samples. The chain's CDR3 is CASSYPAVEQYF. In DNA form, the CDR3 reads TGTGCCAGCAGTTACCCGGCAGTCGAGCAGTACTTC.